The source of this TCR beta chain is a study of blood T cell repertoires in COVID-19 (TCRdb year 2020). Regarding the study in general: Samples covering the acute and convalescent phases of COVID-19 were provided by collaborators in the United States, Italy and Spain. The prospective study material was composed of cDNA or gDNA derived from T cells, B-cell-depleted T cells, or PBMCs. The dataset comprised deeply sampled blood TCRbeta repertoires from subjects exposed to, actively infected with, or recovered from COVID-19. The repertoires were released in a freely available public database intended as a resource for research on the immune response to SARS-CoV-2. Samples came from the ongoing ImmuneRACE study (first 160 participants) plus 1,254 subjects from 6 global collaborators. Sample metadata almost always included a de-identified subject ID, COVID-19 status, age in years and sex. Where HLA class I and class II types were available, the types were taken from metadata supplied by the sample provider, not from assay-based typing.

Whole blood was collected in K2EDTA tubes by collaborating institutions according to the institutions' own protocols. Collaborator samples were shipped for TCRbeta analysis as frozen whole blood, isolated PBMCs, or DNA extracted from either sample type. A word on this clone: Its antigen has not been determined. No base quality information exists; no much larger clone differs at one position.

Sequences LNHDA (CDR1) and SQIVND (CDR2) are obtained from the germline V gene (reference sequence). The CDR3 contains 14 residues, cysteine and phenylalanine counted. Of the read, only the CDR3 DNA is kept; its 42 bases are in frame from base 1. V drops 6 bases and J drops 3 bases, leaving 12 bases in between. On the study overall, not on this receptor specifically: Clinical and demographic metadata were provided uncurated, with the amount varying by source and participant.

TCRbeta CDR3 regions were amplified from genomic DNA using the immunoSEQ Assay, a bias-controlled multiplex PCR. The study's own analysis went as follows. The number of nucleated cells in each sample was estimated from the amplification of reference gene primers within the assay. Sequence reads were collapsed and filtered to measure the absolute abundance of every unique TCRbeta CDR3 rearrangement. For each sample, productive Simpson clonality was calculated as the square root of Simpson's diversity index over productive rearrangements. Drawn from immuneACCESS, this table holds only the in-frame rearrangements with V and J called that TCRdb kept. Clones are partly lost; checked studies trace under half to an unresolved V gene and leave the rest unexplained. V and J calls and clone size are those listed in that table; D and trimming were worked out from the DNA. A total of approximately 470,000 clones appear in this sample, over 75% of them only once. Approximately 3.2% of the sample is taken by the ten largest.

The sequence links TRBV19 to TRBJ1-5; perhaps TRBD1 is the D gene, with 5 bases matching. Source material: peripheral blood. This clonotype was obtained from a human donor in a cohort sampled during active COVID-19. Here the CDR3 is given as CASSDQGDNQPQHF. The DNA sequence follows: TGTGCCAGTAGCGACCAGGGCGACAATCAGCCCCAGCATTTT.